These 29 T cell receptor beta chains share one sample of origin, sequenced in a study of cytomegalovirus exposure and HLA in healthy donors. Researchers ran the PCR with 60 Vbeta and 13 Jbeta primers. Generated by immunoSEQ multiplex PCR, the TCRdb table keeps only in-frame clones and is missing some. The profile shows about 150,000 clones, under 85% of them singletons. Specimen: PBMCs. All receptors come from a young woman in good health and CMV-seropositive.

The CDR3 loop reads CAWQRDAGAGELFF. The CDR3 DNA sequence: TGTGCCTGGCAGAGGGACGCGGGGGCCGGGGAGCTGTTTTTT. The chain carries TRBV30 and TRBJ2-2; 7 bases map to TRBD2. The CDR3 is 14 residues long. V shed 5 bases and J 6 bases; nucleotides not matched to a gene: 9. Germline V gene sequence: CDR1 GTSNPN, CDR2 SVGIG (reference sequence).

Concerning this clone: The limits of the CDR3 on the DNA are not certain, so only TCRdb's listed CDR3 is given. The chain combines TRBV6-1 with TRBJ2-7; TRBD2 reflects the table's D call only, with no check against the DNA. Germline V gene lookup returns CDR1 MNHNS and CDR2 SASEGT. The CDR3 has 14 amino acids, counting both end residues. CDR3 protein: CASSDFRGGYEQYF.

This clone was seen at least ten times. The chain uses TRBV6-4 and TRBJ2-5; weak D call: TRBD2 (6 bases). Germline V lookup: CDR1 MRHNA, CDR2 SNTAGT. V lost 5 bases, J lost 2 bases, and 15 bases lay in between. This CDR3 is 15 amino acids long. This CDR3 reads CASSYLPGVQETQYF. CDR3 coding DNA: TGTGCCAGCAGTTACCTTCCGGGAGTACAAGAGACCCAGTACTTC.

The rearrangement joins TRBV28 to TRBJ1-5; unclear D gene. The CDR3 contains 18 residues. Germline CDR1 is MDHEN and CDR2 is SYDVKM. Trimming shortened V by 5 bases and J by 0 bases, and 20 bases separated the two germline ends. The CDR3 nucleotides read TGTGCCAGCAGTGAGGCAGCCTTAGACCATTATAGCAATCAGCCCCAGCATTTT. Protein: CASSEAALDHYSNQPQHF.

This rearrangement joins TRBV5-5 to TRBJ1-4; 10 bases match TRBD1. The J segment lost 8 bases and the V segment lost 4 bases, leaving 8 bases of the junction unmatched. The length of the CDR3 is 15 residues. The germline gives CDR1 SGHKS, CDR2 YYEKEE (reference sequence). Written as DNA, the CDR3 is TGTGCCAGCAGCCCTACCGGGACAGGGGACGAAAAACTGTTTTTT. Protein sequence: CASSPTGTGDEKLFF.

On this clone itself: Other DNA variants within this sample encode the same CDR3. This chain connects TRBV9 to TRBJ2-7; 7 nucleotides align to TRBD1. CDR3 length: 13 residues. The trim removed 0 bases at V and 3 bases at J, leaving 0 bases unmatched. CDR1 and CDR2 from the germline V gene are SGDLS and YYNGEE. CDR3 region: CASSVGDSYEQYF. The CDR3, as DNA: TGTGCCAGCAGCGTAGGGGACAGCTACGAGCAGTACTTC.

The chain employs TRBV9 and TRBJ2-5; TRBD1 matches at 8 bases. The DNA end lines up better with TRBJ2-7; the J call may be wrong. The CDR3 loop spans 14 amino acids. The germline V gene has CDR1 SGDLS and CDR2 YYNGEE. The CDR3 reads CASSVGQGYNEQYF. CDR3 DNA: TGTGCCAGCAGCGTAGGACAGGGGTATAACGAGCAGTACTTC.

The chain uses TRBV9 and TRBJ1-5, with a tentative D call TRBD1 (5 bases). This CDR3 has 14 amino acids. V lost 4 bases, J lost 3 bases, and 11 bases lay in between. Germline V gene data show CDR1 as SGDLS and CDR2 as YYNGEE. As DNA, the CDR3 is TGTGCCAGCAGCCTAGAGGGGTCCAATCAGCCCCAGCATTTT. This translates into CASSLEGSNQPQHF.

The CDR3 here is CASSLSASGVSYEQYF. The CDR3 DNA reads TGTGCCAGCAGCTTATCGGCTAGCGGGGTCTCCTACGAGCAGTACTTC. The chain combines TRBV7-8 with TRBJ2-7, with 9 bases that match TRBD2. The CDR3 totals 16 residues. The germline CDR1 and CDR2 sequences are SGHVS and FQNEAQ. Trimming at V came to 2 bases and at J to 0 bases, leaving 5 bases not matched to a gene.

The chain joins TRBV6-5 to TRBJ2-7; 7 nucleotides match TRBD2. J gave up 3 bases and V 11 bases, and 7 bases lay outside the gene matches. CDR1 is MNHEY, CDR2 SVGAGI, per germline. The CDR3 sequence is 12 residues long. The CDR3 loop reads CAVGRGGYEQYF. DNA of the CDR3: TGTGCCGTGGGGAGGGGAGGCTACGAGCAGTACTTC.

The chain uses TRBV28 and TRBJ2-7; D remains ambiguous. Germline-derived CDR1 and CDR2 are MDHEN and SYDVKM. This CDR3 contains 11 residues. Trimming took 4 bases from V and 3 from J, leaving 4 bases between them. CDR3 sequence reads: CASSSFYEQYF. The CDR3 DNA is TGTGCCAGCAGTTCTTTCTACGAGCAGTACTTC.

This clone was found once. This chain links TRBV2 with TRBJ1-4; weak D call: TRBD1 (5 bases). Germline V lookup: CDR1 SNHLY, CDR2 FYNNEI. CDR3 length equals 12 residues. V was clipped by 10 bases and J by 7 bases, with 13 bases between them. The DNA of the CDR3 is TGTGCCATCCAGGGAGGGCGTGAAAAACTGTTTTTT. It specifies CAIQGGREKLFF.

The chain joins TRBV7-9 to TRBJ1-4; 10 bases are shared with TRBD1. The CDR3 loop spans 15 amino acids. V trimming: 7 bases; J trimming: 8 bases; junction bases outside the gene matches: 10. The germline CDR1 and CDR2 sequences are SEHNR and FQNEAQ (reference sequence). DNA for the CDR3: TGTGCCAGCAAACGGACAGGGGGAAGAGAGGAAAAACTGTTTTTT. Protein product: CASKRTGGREEKLFF.

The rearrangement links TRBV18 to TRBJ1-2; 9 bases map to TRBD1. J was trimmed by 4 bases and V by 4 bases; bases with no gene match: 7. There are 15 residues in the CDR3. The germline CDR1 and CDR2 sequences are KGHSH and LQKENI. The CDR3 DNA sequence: TGTGCCAGCTCACGGGCGGGACAGGGTACCTATGGCTACACCTTC. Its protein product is CASSRAGQGTYGYTF.

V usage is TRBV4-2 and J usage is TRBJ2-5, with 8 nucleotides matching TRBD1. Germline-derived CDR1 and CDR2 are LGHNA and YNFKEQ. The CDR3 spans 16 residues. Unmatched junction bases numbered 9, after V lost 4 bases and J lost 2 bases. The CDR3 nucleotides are TGTGCCAGCAGCCGAACCGCAGGGGGCGGTCAAGAGACCCAGTACTTC. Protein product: CASSRTAGGGQETQYF.

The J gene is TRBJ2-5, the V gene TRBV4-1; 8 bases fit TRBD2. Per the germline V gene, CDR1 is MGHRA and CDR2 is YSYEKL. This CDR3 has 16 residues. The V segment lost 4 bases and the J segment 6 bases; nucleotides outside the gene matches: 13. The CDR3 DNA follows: TGCGCCAGCAGCCTTGACCAGGGACTAGGAATTAAGACCCAGTACTTC. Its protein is CASSLDQGLGIKTQYF.

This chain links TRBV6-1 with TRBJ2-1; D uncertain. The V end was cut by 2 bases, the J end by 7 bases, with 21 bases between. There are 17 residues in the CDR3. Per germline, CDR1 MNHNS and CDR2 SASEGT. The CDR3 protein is CASSEIYSSPPKNEQFF. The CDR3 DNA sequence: TGTGCCAGCAGTGAAATCTACAGCTCCCCGCCCAAAAATGAGCAGTTCTTC.

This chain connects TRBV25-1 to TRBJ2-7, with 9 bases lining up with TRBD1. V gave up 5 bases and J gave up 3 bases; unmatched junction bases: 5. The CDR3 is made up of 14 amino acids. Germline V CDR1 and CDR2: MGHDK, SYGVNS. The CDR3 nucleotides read TGTGCCAGCAGTCACCCGGACAGGGGCTACGAGCAGTACTTC. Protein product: CASSHPDRGYEQYF.

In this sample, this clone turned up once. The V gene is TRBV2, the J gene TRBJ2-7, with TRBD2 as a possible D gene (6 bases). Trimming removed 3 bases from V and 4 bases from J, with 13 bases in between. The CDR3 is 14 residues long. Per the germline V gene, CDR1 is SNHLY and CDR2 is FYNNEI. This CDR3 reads CASSETRGKYEQYF. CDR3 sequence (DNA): TGTGCCAGCAGTGAGACCCGGGGGAAATACGAGCAGTACTTC. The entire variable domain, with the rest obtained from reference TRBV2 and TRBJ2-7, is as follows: EPEVTQTPSHQVTQMGQEVILRCVPISNHLYFYWYRQILGQKVEFLVSFYNNEISEKSEIFDDQFSVERPDGSNFTLKIRSTKLEDSAMYFCASSETRGKYEQYFGPGTRLTVT.

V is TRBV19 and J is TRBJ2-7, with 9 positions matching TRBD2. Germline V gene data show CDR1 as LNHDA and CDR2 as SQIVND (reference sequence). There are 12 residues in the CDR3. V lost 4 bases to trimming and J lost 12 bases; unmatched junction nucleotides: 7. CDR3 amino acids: CASSTGTSSPYF. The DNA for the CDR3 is TGTGCCAGTAGTACCGGGACTAGCTCACCGTACTTC.

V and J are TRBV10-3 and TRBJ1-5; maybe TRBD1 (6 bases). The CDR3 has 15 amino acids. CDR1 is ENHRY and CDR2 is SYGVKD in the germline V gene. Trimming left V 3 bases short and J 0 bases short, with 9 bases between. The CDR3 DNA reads TGTGCCATCAGTGATATAGGGGGTAGCAATCAGCCCCAGCATTTT. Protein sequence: CAISDIGGSNQPQHF.

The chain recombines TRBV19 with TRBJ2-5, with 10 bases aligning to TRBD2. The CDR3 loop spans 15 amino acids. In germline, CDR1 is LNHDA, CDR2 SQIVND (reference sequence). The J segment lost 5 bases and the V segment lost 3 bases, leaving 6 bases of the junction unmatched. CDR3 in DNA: TGTGCCAGTAGTATCTTTCTAGCGGGGGCGGAGACCCAGTACTTC. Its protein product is CASSIFLAGAETQYF.

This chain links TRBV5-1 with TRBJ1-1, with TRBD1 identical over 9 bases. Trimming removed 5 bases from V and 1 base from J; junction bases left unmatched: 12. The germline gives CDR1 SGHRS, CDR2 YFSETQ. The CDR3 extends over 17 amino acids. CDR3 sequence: CASRAPGQGIANTEAFF. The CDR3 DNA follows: TGCGCCAGCAGAGCACCGGGACAGGGTATCGCGAACACTGAAGCTTTCTTT.

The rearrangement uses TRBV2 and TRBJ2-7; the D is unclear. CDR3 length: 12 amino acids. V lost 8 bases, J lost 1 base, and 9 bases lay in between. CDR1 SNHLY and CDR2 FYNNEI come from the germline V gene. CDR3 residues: CASVTVSYEQYF. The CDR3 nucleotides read TGTGCCAGCGTTACAGTTTCCTACGAGCAGTACTTC.

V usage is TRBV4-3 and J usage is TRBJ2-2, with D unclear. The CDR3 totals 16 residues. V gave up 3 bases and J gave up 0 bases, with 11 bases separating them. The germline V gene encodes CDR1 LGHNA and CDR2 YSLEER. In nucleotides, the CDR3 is TGCGCCAGCAGCCAGAGGTACCAAGCGAACACCGGGGAGCTGTTTTTT. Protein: CASSQRYQANTGELFF.

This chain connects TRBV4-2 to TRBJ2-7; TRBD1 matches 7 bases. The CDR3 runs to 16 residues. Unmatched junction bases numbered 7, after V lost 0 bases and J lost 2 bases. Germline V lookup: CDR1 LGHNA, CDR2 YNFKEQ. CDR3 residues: CASSQEGTGVAYEQYF. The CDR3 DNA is TGTGCCAGCAGCCAAGAAGGCACAGGGGTAGCCTACGAGCAGTACTTC.

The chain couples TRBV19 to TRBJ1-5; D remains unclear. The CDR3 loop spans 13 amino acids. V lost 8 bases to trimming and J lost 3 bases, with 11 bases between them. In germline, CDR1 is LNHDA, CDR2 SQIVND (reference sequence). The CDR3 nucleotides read TGTGCCAGTTCGGAGGTTCTCAATCAGCCCCAGCATTTT. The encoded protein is CASSEVLNQPQHF.

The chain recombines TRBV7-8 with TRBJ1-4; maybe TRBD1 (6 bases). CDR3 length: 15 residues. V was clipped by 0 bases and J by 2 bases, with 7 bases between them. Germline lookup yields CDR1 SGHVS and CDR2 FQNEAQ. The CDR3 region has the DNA TGTGCCAGCAGCTTAGCGGGGGCGACTAATGAAAAACTGTTTTTT. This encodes CASSLAGATNEKLFF. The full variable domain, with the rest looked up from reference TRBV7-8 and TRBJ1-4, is GAGVSQSPRYKVAKRGQDVALRCDPISGHVSLFWYQQALGQGPEFLTYFQNEAQLDKSGLPSDRFFAERPEGSVSTLKIQRTQQEDSAVYLCASSLAGATNEKLFFGSGTQLSVL.

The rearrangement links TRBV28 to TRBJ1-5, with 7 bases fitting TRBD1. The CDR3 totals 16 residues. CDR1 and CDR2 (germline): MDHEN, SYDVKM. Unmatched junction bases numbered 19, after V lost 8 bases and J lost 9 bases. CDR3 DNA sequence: TGTGCCAGCCTGACAAAGGACAGGCTTTCGTCATGGCCCCAGCATTTT. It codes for CASLTKDRLSSWPQHF.